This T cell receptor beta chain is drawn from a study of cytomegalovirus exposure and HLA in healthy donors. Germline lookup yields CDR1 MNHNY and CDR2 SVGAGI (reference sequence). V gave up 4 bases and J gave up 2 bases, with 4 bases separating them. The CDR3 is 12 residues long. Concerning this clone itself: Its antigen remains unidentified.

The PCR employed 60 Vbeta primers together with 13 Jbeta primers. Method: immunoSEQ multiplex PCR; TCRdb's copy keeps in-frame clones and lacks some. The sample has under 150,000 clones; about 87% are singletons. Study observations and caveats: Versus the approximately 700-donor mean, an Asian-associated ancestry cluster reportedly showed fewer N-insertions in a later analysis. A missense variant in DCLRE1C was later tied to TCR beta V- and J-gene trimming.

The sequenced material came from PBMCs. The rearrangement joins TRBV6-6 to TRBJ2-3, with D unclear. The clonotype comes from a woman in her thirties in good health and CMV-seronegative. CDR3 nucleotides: TGTGCCAGCAGTTTCATCACAGATACGCAGTATTTT. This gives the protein CASSFITDTQYF.